This T cell receptor (beta chain) comes out of a study of CD8 T cells in Susac syndrome (dated by TCRdb to the late 2010s). As for the study more broadly: Of the Susac syndrome patients who were sequenced, about six had clinically active disease and roughly eight were in clinical remission. CD8+ T cell repertoire clonality was compared between more than ten healthy donors, approximately 14 Susac syndrome patients and 15 or so multiple sclerosis patients. Repertoire sequencing was used to test whether CD8+ T cell activation and differentiation in Susac syndrome was antigen driven. At blood withdrawal, Susac syndrome patients were therapy-naive, treated with corticosteroids (with IVIg additionally given to some), or treated with IVIg alone. The paper as a whole reports these results and caveats: The study acknowledged that relatively few individuals were included in the TCR sequencing and HLA analysis. Looking at Susac-specific public clones, the researchers identified over 15 in the total CD8+ repertoire and five in the CD8+ TEMRA repertoire. Susac syndrome CD8+ repertoires showed clonal expansion, highest in CD8+ TEMRA cells and greater in clinically active than remitting patients.

Inclusive of the bounding cysteine and phenylalanine, the CDR3 is 14 residues long. CDR3 DNA only is kept here, 42 bases in frame from base 1. Relative to germline, V is 0 bases shorter and J is 7 bases shorter, with 12 bases between their ends. CDR1 and CDR2 (LGHNA, YNFKEQ) derive from the germline V gene. RNA was extracted using the RNeasy kit, and about 0.45 to 1 ug of the RNA was reverse transcribed with random hexamers. The immunoSEQ multiplex PCR assay, which covers 54 Vbeta and 13 Jbeta segments, was used to amplify TCR beta CDR3 regions. To correct PCR amplification bias, a synthetic template baseline was used for both primer optimization and computational correction. Processing in the source paper ran as follows. Only productive sequences were kept, with reads annotated to V, D and J genes according to IMGT and analyzed in immunoSEQ Analyzer. To calculate clonality, Shannon entropy was normalized by log2 of the number of productive unique sequences and then subtracted from one. For each patient and control, public and private clones were evaluated within the 100 most prevalent clones. Clones were defined as Susac-specific when absent from the healthy and MS cohorts, from approximately 1,100 published viral clones and from other ImmuneACCESS disease sequences. The public reads were run again by TCRdb, first through fastp at Q25 and then through MiXCR, and only productive beta chains were kept. Entries are consolidated by CDR3 protein sequence, retaining the most common genes and DNA. The V and J calls come from TCRdb's annotation, not from the publication. This sample is represented by about 76,000 distinct CDR3 sequences; under 95% of them were singletons. The ten top clones hold 0.35% to 0.5% of the sample.

High-throughput TCR beta sequencing profiled peripheral blood CD8+ and CD4+ T cells from healthy donors, Susac syndrome patients and multiple sclerosis patients. The Susac syndrome patients fulfilled recently defined diagnostic criteria for either definite or probable disease. Bulk CD8+ and CD4+ T cells were purified by magnetic negative isolation, whereas CD8+ TEMRA cells were enriched by FACS. Blood was collected in EDTA tubes and processed within 24 hours, with PBMCs isolated through density gradient centrifugation. PBMCs intended for TCR sequencing were cryopreserved in liquid nitrogen and thawed later in a water bath at 37 degrees C. The sorted or isolated CD4+, CD8+ and CD8+ TEMRA cells reached a purity of at least 90%. This clonotype appeared once. It lacks a known antigen. Nothing much larger sits one base from this clone, and base qualities are not available. Weak support is all one read offers.

This clonotype was sampled from a human donor with Susac syndrome. The chain employs TRBV4-2 and TRBJ1-2; the D gene lacks a confident call. The source material was CD8+ T cells from PBMCs. The CDR3 has the sequence CASSQEIGRPGYTF. At the DNA level, the sequence is TGTGCCAGCAGCCAAGAAATAGGGCGACCTGGCTACACCTTC.